The 26 T cell receptor beta chains given below trace back to one sample, sequenced in a study of tumor-infiltrating lymphocytes in localized non-small cell lung cancer. Assay used: immunoSEQ multiplex PCR; TCRdb lists only in-frame clones, some missing. The table lists roughly 6,200 clones, around 78% of them singletons. Material: uninvolved lung tissue not adjacent to the tumor. The receptors were sampled from a human donor with non-small cell lung cancer.

The genes are TRBV9 and TRBJ1-5; the D is unclear. The germline gives CDR1 SGDLS, CDR2 YYNGEE. This CDR3 region has 15 residues. The V and J ends lost 1 base and 4 bases respectively, with 12 bases between them. CDR3 loop: CASSVSGVSNQPQHF. The CDR3 DNA is TGTGCCAGCAGCGTATCGGGCGTCTCGAATCAGCCCCAGCATTTT.

In this sample, this clone turned up once. The V call is TRBV5-4, the J call TRBJ2-5; D is ambiguous. Germline V gene data show CDR1 as SGHNT and CDR2 as YYREEE (reference sequence). The length of the CDR3 is 14 residues. V was cut by 1 base and J by 0 bases, with 7 bases left in between. This CDR3 is CASSLKLDQETQYF. DNA of the CDR3: TGTGCCAGCAGCTTGAAGCTAGACCAAGAGACCCAGTACTTC.

V is TRBV7-2 and J is TRBJ2-7; 8 nucleotides agree with TRBD2. Germline V gene lookup returns CDR1 SGHTA and CDR2 FQGNSA. Unmatched junction bases numbered 14, after V lost 2 bases and J lost 2 bases. The length of the CDR3 is 18 residues. The CDR3 coding sequence is TGTGCCAGCAGCTTACGATCCTGGCTGGCGGGAGGTCCCTACGAGCAGTACTTC. Protein product: CASSLRSWLAGGPYEQYF.

The gene calls are TRBV5-6 and TRBJ1-1; 9 bases fit TRBD1. The CDR3 spans 16 residues. J gave up 3 bases and V 2 bases, and 8 bases lay outside the gene matches. From germline, CDR1 is SGHDT and CDR2 YYEEEE. As DNA, the CDR3 is TGTGCCAGCAGCTTAGGGACAGGGAATGTTGACACTGAAGCTTTCTTT. This sequence encodes CASSLGTGNVDTEAFF. The full variable domain, its missing parts supplied by reference TRBV5-6 and TRBJ1-1, is DAGVTQSPTHLIKTRGQQVTLRCSPKSGHDTVSWYQQALGQGPQFIFQYYEEEERQRGNFPDRFSGHQFPNYSSELNVNALLLGDSALYLCASSLGTGNVDTEAFFGQGTRLTVV.

This rearrangement joins TRBV7-2 to TRBJ2-7; D unresolved. V was pared by 0 bases and J by 0 bases, with 12 bases between. Germline V gene sequence: CDR1 SGHTA, CDR2 FQGNSA. The CDR3 is 16 residues long. CDR3 loop: CASSLASQVTSYEQYF. CDR3 DNA: TGTGCCAGCAGCTTAGCGTCCCAGGTGACCTCCTACGAGCAGTACTTC.

This clone rates as medium-sized. The V call is TRBV19, the J call TRBJ2-2; D unresolved. V gave up 4 bases and J gave up 0 bases, with 6 bases separating them. Germline V gene data show CDR1 as LNHDA and CDR2 as SQIVND (reference sequence). This CDR3 comprises 14 residues. The DNA for the CDR3 is TGTGCCAGTAGTAGGGTAGCGAACACCGGGGAGCTGTTTTTT. This gives the protein CASSRVANTGELFF.

The chain employs TRBV11-2 and TRBJ2-3; 11 positions agree with TRBD1. The germline V gene encodes CDR1 SGHAT and CDR2 FQNNGV. V lost 5 bases and J lost 4; bases outside the gene matches: 5. The CDR3 is 15 amino acids. Here the CDR3 reads CASSTDRGHSDTQYF. For the CDR3, the DNA is TGTGCCAGCAGCACGGACAGGGGGCACTCAGATACGCAGTATTTT.

The chain has TRBV11-2 and TRBJ2-2, with D tentatively TRBD1 or TRBD2 (6 bases each). The ends were cut back, 3 bases at V and 5 bases at J, with 16 bases in the middle. CDR3 length: 16 residues. Germline V gene sequence: CDR1 SGHAT, CDR2 FQNNGV. CDR3 DNA sequence: TGTGCCAGCAGCTTTGGGGGGCGTATGGATACCGGGGAGCTGTTTTTT. Translated, it gives CASSFGGRMDTGELFF.

This clone was detected once. V gene TRBV7-2 combines with J gene TRBJ2-1; possible D gene TRBD2, 7 bases. Trimming removed 1 base at V and 0 bases at J, with 16 bases between. Per the germline V gene, CDR1 is SGHTA and CDR2 is FQGNSA. This CDR3 spans 18 amino acids. The CDR3 bases are TGTGCCAGCAGCTTAGGGGTGGGGGGGCAATTCTCCTACAATGAGCAGTTCTTC. This translates into CASSLGVGGQFSYNEQFF.

The gene calls are TRBV7-2 and TRBJ2-3; TRBD1 or TRBD2 may be the D gene (5 bases each). With 3 bases removed from V and 0 bases from J, the gap between germline ends came to 10 bases. The CDR3 is 15 residues long. CDR1 is SGHTA and CDR2 is FQGNSA in the germline V gene. CDR3 sequence reads: CASSLGTYSTDTQYF. CDR3 nucleotide sequence: TGTGCCAGCAGCTTGGGGACGTATAGCACAGATACGCAGTATTTT.

This clone appeared a single time. V is TRBV19 and J is TRBJ2-2; 7 positions match TRBD2. Germline CDR1 reads LNHDA; CDR2 reads SQIVND (reference sequence). This CDR3 is built from 13 residues. The V gene end was trimmed by 7 bases and the J gene end by 7 bases; junction bases not matched to a gene: 6. This CDR3 is CASTPWEGGELFF. The CDR3 DNA follows: TGTGCCAGTACCCCTTGGGAGGGCGGGGAGCTGTTTTTT.

The chain employs TRBV19 and TRBJ2-3; no definite D call. Trimming shortened V by 3 bases and J by 6 bases, and 4 bases separated the two germline ends. The CDR3 sequence is 11 residues long. Germline CDR1 reads LNHDA; CDR2 reads SQIVND (reference sequence). CDR3 amino acids: CASSMSDTQYF. The CDR3, as DNA: TGTGCCAGTAGTATGTCTGATACGCAGTATTTT.

The chain carries TRBV14 and TRBJ2-5; 10 bases match TRBD2. With 1 base clipped from V and 5 bases from J, the junction kept 13 bases outside the gene matches. The CDR3 has 18 residues. The germline V gene encodes CDR1 SGHDN and CDR2 FVKESK. The CDR3 DNA follows: TGTGCCAGCAGCCAAGGAGGAGTCCTAGCGGGGGCCGGGGAGACCCAGTACTTC. Its protein product is CASSQGGVLAGAGETQYF.

The chain links TRBV7-2 to TRBJ2-2, with D tentatively TRBD1 (5 bases). The CDR3 runs 16 residues. V was cut by 0 bases and J by 2 bases, with 10 bases left in between. The germline CDR1 and CDR2 sequences are SGHTA and FQGNSA. The CDR3 DNA is TGTGCCAGCAGCTTAGCGCGGACAATCAACACCGGGGAGCTGTTTTTT. Amino acid sequence: CASSLARTINTGELFF. The full variable domain, its missing parts supplied by reference TRBV7-2 and TRBJ2-2, is GAGVSQSPSNKVTEKGKDVELRCDPISGHTALYWYRQSLGQGLEFLIYFQGNSAPDKSGLPSDRFSAERTGGSVSTLTIQRTQQEDSAVYLCASSLARTINTGELFFGEGSRLTVL.

V is TRBV6-5 and J is TRBJ2-7, with 9 bases aligning to TRBD2. This CDR3 contains 16 residues. V dropped 2 bases and J dropped 4; count of bases not matched to a gene: 9. The germline CDR1 and CDR2 sequences are MNHEY and SVGAGI. The CDR3 sequence is CASSYKGSSGDYEQYF. The CDR3, as DNA: TGTGCCAGCAGTTACAAGGGTTCTAGCGGGGATTACGAGCAGTACTTC.

This clone appeared once. The V and J genes are TRBV30 and TRBJ2-3, with 10 positions matching TRBD2. This CDR3 is 14 amino acids long. The V gene's germline CDR1 is GTSNPN and CDR2 SVGIG (reference sequence). The J segment lost 4 bases and the V segment lost 4 bases, leaving 5 bases of the junction unmatched. CDR3 region: CAWNLAGAADTQYF. The CDR3 bases are TGTGCCTGGAACCTAGCGGGAGCGGCAGATACGCAGTATTTT.

The chain employs TRBV6-1 and TRBJ2-1; 8 positions match TRBD2. V dropped 7 bases and J dropped 9; count of bases not matched to a gene: 8. The CDR3 extends over 13 amino acids. Germline V CDR1 and CDR2: MNHNS, SASEGT. CDR3 sequence reads: CASNNGGAGEQFF. In nucleotides, the CDR3 is TGTGCCAGCAATAACGGGGGGGCAGGTGAGCAGTTCTTC.

V is TRBV6-1 and J is TRBJ1-2; weak D call: TRBD1 (5 bases). CDR1 and CDR2 (germline): MNHNS, SASEGT. CDR3 size: 13 residues. V was trimmed by 4 bases and J by 8 bases, leaving 14 bases between them. The CDR3 loop reads CASSGTILGGYTF. The CDR3 DNA sequence: TGTGCCAGCAGTGGGACAATCCTTGGAGGCTACACCTTC.

The rearrangement joins TRBV25-1 to TRBJ2-5; possibly TRBD2 for D (7 bases). This CDR3 has 14 amino acids. V was clipped by 4 bases and J by 5 bases, with 14 bases between them. Germline lookup yields CDR1 MGHDK and CDR2 SYGVNS. CDR3 loop: CASSVRGGWETQYF. CDR3 DNA: TGTGCCAGCAGTGTAAGGGGGGGCTGGGAGACCCAGTACTTC.

This sequence joins TRBV6-1 and TRBJ2-7, with TRBD1 identical over 11 bases. The germline gives CDR1 MNHNS, CDR2 SASEGT. CDR3 length: 14 residues. J gave up 2 bases and V 6 bases, and 3 bases lay outside the gene matches. This chain's CDR3 is CASRGTGGTYEQYF. CDR3 in DNA: TGTGCCAGCAGGGGGACAGGGGGGACCTACGAGCAGTACTTC.

V is TRBV5-1 and J is TRBJ1-2; possible D gene TRBD1, 6 bases. V was cut by 1 base and J by 10 bases, with 14 bases left in between. Per the germline V gene, CDR1 is SGHRS and CDR2 is YFSETQ. CDR3 length equals 13 residues. The CDR3 coding sequence is TGCGCCAGCAGCTTGTGGGGGCCCCGTCACTACACCTTC. Its translation is CASSLWGPRHYTF. Filled out from reference TRBV5-1 and TRBJ1-2, the complete variable domain reads KAGVTQTPRYLIKTRGQQVTLSCSPISGHRSVSWYQQTPGQGLQFLFEYFSETQRNKGNFPGRFSGRQFSNSRSEMNVSTLELGDSALYLCASSLWGPRHYTFGSGTRLTVV.

In this sample, this clone turned up a few times. The V gene is TRBV5-1, the J gene TRBJ1-1; a weak D match, TRBD1 (5 bases). The CDR3 has 17 residues. Germline lookup yields CDR1 SGHRS and CDR2 YFSETQ. V gave up 1 base and J gave up 5 bases, with 21 bases separating them. The CDR3 protein is CASSLRVGGRSGTEAFF. For the CDR3, the DNA is TGCGCCAGCAGCTTGAGGGTCGGGGGGAGGTCGGGGACTGAAGCTTTCTTT.

V usage is TRBV5-1 and J usage is TRBJ1-4; 9 bases map to TRBD1. Trimming at V came to 3 bases and at J to 7 bases, leaving 7 bases not matched to a gene. The CDR3 runs to 15 residues. Germline CDR1 SGHRS, CDR2 YFSETQ. For the CDR3, the DNA is TGCGCCAGCAGCTCCACGGGACAGGGACGTGAAAAACTGTTTTTT. Translated, it gives CASSSTGQGREKLFF.

The genes are TRBV5-1 and TRBJ2-7, with D possibly called TRBD1 or TRBD2 (6 bases each). CDR1 is SGHRS and CDR2 is YFSETQ in the germline V gene. The CDR3 has 18 amino acids. V was trimmed by 3 bases and J by 3 bases, leaving 25 bases between them. The CDR3 region is CASSWALRWGARIYEQYF. For the CDR3, the DNA is TGCGCCAGCAGCTGGGCTTTACGTTGGGGGGCCCGGATCTACGAGCAGTACTTC.

This clone has a handful of counts. CDR3 residues: CASSAVTRYSGNTIYF. As DNA, the CDR3 is TGTGCCAGCAGCGCCGTAACACGATACTCTGGAAACACCATATATTTT. The chain combines TRBV5-8 with TRBJ1-3; D remains unclear. V was shortened by 4 bases and J by 0 bases, with 14 bases between the two germline ends. The CDR3 is made up of 16 amino acids. From germline, CDR1 is SGHTS and CDR2 YDEGEE.

The V call is TRBV19, the J call TRBJ2-1; D might be TRBD2 (7 bases). The CDR3 spans 15 residues. V was shortened by 3 bases and J by 5 bases, with 14 bases between the two germline ends. CDR1 LNHDA and CDR2 SQIVND come from the germline V gene (reference sequence). CDR3 amino acids: CASSIGSGGHNEQFF. DNA of the CDR3: TGTGCCAGTAGTATCGGTTCCGGGGGGCACAATGAGCAGTTCTTC. The full variable domain, with the rest looked up from reference TRBV19 and TRBJ2-1, is DGGITQSPKYLFRKEGQNVTLSCEQNLNHDAMYWYRQDPGQGLRLIYYSQIVNDFQKGDIAEGYSVSREKKESFPLTVTSAQKNPTAFYLCASSIGSGGHNEQFFGPGTRLTVL.